The clone carrying this T cell receptor (beta chain) was counted only a few times. What it binds is not known. Generated by immunoSEQ multiplex PCR, the TCRdb table keeps only in-frame clones and is missing some. The sample has approximately 51,000 clones; around 74% are singletons. This entry comes from a study of memory CD4+ T cells and cytomegalovirus serostatus. CDR3 length equals 15 residues. The V gene's germline CDR1 is SGHVS and CDR2 FNYEAQ. Trimming pared 1 base from V and 5 bases from J, leaving 14 bases between. Whole-study results and caveats: The CMV-associated TCR signature appears largely within the CD4+ memory repertoire. 67 of 164 known CMV-associated TCRbeta sequences appeared in CD4+ memory.

The sort gate was single viable CD3+CD4+CD8-CD45RO+ cells for memory CD4+ T cells. CMV serostatus came from serum IgG against pp150, pp28, p38, p52. This TCR came from an adult in good health and CMV-seropositive. Sequencing input: memory CD4+ T cells from blood. This rearrangement joins TRBV7-6 to TRBJ2-5; D is unclear. In DNA, the CDR3 is TGTGCCAGCAGCTTAGAATTCGCCAAGGAGGAGACCCAGTACTTC. Its protein is CASSLEFAKEETQYF.